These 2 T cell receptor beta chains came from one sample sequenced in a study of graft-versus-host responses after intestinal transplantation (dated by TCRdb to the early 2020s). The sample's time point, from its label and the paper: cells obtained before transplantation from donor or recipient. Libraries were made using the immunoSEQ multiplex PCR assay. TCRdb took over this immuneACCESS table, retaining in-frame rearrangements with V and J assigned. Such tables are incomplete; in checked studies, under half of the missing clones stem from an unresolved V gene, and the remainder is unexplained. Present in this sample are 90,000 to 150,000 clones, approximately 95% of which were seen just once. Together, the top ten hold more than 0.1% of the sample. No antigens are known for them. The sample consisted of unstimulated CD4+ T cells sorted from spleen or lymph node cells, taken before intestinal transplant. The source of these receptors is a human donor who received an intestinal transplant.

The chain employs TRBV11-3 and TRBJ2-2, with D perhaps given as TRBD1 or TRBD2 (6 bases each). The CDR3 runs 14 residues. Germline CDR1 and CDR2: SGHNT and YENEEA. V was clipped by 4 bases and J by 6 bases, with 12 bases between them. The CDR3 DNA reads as TGTGCCAGCAGCTCAAAGGGGGGACCCGGGGAGCTGTTTTTT. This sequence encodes CASSSKGGPGELFF.

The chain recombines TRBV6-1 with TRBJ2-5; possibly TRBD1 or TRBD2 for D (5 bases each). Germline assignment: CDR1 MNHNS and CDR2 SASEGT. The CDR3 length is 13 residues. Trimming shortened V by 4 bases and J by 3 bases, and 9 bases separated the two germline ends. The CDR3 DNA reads TGTGCCAGCAGTGGAGGGACGAAAGAGACCCAGTACTTC. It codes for CASSGGTKETQYF.